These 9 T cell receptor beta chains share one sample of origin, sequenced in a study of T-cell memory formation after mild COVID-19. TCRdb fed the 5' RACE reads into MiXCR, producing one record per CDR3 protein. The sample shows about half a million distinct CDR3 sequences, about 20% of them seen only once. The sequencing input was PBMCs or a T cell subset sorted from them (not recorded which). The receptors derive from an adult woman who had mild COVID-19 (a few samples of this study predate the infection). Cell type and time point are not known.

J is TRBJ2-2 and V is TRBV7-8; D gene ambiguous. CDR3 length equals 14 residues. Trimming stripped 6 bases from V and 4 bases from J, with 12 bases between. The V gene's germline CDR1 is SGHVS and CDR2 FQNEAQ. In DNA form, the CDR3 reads TGTGCCAGCAGGGTGGGAAGTGCCACCGGGGAGCTGTTTTTT. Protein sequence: CASRVGSATGELFF.

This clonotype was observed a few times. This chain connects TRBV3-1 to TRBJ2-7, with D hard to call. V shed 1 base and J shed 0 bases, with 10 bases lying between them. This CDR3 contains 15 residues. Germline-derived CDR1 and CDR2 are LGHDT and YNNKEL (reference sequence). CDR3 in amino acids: CASSQAPANSYEQYF. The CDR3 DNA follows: TGTGCCAGCAGCCAAGCGCCGGCTAACTCCTACGAGCAGTACTTC.

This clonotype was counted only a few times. The DNA of the CDR3 is TGTGCCAGCAGCACTGCGGGAGGGCGGAATGAGCAGTTCTTC. Translation gives CASSTAGGRNEQFF. This chain uses TRBV6-2 or TRBV6-3 with TRBJ2-1; TRBD2 matches at 9 bases. V shed 6 bases, J shed 7 bases, and the junction held 7 bases outside the gene matches. Germline V gives CDR1 MNHEY, CDR2 SVGEGT. The CDR3 extends over 14 amino acids.

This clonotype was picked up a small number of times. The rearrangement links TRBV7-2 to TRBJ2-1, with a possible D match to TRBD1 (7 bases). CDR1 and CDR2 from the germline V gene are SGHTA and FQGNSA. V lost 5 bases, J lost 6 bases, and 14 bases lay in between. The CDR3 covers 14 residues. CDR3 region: CASSAGQKSNEQFF. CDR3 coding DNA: TGTGCCAGCAGCGCGGGACAGAAAAGCAATGAGCAGTTCTTC.

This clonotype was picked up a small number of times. The DNA for the CDR3 is TGTGCCAGCAGCGTAGCACTCGGGAGGAAAGAGACCCAGTACTTC. It specifies CASSVALGRKETQYF. The chain employs TRBV9 and TRBJ2-5; 7 positions match TRBD2. This CDR3 spans 15 amino acids. Germline loops: CDR1 SGDLS, CDR2 YYNGEE. The junction had 5 bases not matched to a gene; V was cut back by 0 bases and J by 3 bases.

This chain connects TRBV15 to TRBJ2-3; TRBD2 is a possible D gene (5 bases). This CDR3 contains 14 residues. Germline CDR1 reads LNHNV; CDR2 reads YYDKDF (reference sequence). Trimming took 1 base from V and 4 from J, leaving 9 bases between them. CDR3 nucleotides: TGTGCCACCAGCAGAGCGGCGGGCGCAGATACGCAGTATTTT. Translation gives CATSRAAGADTQYF.

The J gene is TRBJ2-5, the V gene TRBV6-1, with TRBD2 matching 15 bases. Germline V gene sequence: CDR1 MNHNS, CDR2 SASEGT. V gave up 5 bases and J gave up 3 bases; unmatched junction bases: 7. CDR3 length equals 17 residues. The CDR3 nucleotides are TGTGCCAGCAGTAACCTATGGACTAGCGGGGGGGAAGAGACCCAGTACTTC. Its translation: CASSNLWTSGGEETQYF.

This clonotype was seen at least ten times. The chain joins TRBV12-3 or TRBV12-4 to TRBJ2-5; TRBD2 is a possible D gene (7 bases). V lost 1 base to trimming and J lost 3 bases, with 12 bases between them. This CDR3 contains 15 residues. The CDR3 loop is CASSLGSGTKETQYF. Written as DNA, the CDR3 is TGTGCCAGCAGTTTAGGGAGCGGGACAAAAGAGACCCAGTACTTC.

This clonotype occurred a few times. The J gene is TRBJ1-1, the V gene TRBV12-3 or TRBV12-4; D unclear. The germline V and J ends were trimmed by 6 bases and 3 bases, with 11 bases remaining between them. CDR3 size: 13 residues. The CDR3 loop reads CASSPGADTEAFF. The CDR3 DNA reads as TGTGCCAGCAGCCCGGGAGCGGACACTGAAGCTTTCTTT.